This T cell receptor (beta chain) was captured by sequencing in a study of blood T cell repertoires in COVID-19. About the research overall: Sources were T cells, B-cell-depleted T cells, or PBMCs; the material itself was cDNA or gDNA.

The CDR3 runs 13 residues. Trimming stripped 2 bases from V and 10 bases from J, with 14 bases between. Germline CDR1 and CDR2: ENHRY and SYGVKD. Authors' processing steps: Reference gene primer amplification in the assay estimated nucleated cell counts. Profiling relied on immunoSEQ multiplex PCR, and the TCRdb table lists in-frame clones only, not all of them. V, J and clone size are those of that table, while D and trimming were read from the DNA. The table has about 160,000 clones, over 80% seen once. Seattle enrolled patients during active infection and tracked them longitudinally. This chain connects TRBV10-3 to TRBJ1-1; D gene uncertain. The TCR comes from a man aged 25-45 years with COVID-19, enrolled during active disease. Input material: peripheral blood. The CDR3 nucleotides are TGTGCCATCAGTGAGGGCAGGTCTATAGGAGCTTTCTTT. This sequence encodes CAISEGRSIGAFF.